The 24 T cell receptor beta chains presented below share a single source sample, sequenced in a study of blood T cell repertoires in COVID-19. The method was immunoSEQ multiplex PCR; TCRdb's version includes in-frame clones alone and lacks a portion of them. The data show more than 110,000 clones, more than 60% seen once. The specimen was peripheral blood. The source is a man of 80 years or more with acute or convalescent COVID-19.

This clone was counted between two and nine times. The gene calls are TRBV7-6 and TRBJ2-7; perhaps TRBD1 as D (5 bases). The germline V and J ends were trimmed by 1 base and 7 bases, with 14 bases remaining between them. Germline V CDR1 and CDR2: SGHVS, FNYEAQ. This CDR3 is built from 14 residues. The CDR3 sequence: CASSLGAGSREQYF. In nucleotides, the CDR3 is TGTGCCAGCAGCTTAGGCGCAGGGTCGCGAGAGCAGTACTTC.

CDR3 region: CASSQGPFYEQYF. CDR3 sequence (DNA): TGTGCCAGCAGCCAGGGTCCCTTCTACGAGCAGTACTTC. V and J are TRBV6-5 and TRBJ2-7; TRBD1 is a possible D gene (5 bases). This CDR3 region has 13 residues. The V and J ends lost 6 bases and 3 bases respectively, with 12 bases between them. CDR1 is MNHEY and CDR2 is SVGAGI in the germline V gene.

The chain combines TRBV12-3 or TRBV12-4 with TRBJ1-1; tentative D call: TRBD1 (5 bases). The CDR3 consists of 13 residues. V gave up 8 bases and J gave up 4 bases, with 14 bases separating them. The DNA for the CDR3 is TGTGCCAGCCGGGGGGGGAGGTCCACTGAAGCTTTCTTT. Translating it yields CASRGGRSTEAFF.

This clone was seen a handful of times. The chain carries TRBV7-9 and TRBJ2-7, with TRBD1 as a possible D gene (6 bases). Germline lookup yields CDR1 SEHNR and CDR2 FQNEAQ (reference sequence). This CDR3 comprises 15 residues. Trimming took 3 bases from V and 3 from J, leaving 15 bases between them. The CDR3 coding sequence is TGTGCCAGCAGCTTTAGAGGGGGTTTGGGCTACGAGCAGTACTTC. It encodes CASSFRGGLGYEQYF.

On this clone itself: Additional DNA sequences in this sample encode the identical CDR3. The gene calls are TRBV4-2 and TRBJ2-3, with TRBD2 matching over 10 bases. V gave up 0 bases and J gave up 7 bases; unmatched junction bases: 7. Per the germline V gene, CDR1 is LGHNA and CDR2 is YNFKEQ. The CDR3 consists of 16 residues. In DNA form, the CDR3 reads TGTGCCAGCAGCCAAGAGACCGGGACTAGCGCACATACGCAGTATTTT. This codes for CASSQETGTSAHTQYF.

CDR3 protein: CASSLAGGENSGTEAFF. The CDR3 DNA reads as TGTGCCAGCTCACTTGCGGGTGGGGAGAACTCGGGGACTGAAGCTTTCTTT. V is TRBV18 and J is TRBJ1-1; D not resolved. Germline-derived CDR1 and CDR2 are KGHSH and LQKENI. Trimming shortened V by 4 bases and J by 5 bases, and 23 bases separated the two germline ends. The CDR3 has 17 residues.

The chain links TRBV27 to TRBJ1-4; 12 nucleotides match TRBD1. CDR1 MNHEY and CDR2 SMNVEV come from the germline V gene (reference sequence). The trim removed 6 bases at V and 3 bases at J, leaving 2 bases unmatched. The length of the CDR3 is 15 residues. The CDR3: CASRGQGAANEKLFF. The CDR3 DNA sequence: TGTGCCAGCAGGGGACAGGGGGCAGCTAATGAAAAACTGTTTTTT.

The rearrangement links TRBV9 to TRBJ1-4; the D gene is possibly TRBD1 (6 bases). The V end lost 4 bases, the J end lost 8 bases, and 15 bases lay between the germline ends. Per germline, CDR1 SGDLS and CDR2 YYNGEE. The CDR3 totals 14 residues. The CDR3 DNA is TGTGCCAGCAGCCCGCGGGGGGCGCAGGAAAAACTGTTTTTT. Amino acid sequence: CASSPRGAQEKLFF.

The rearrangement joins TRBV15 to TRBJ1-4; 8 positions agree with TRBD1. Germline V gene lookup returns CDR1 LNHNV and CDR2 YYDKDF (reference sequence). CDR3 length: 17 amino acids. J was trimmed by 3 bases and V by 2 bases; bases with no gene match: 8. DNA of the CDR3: TGTGCCACCAGCAGATCACCGGACAGGGTTGCTAATGAAAAACTGTTTTTT. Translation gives CATSRSPDRVANEKLFF.

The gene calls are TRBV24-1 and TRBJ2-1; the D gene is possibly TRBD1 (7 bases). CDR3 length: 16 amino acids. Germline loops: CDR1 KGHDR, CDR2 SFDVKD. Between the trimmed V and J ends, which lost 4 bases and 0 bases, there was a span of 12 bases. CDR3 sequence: CATSEAGGSSYNEQFF. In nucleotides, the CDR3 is TGTGCCACCAGTGAGGCAGGGGGGAGCTCCTACAATGAGCAGTTCTTC.

The CDR3 DNA is TGTGCCAGCAGTCTGGGACAGGCGCAACGGCCCCAGCATTTT. Its protein product is CASSLGQAQRPQHF. This chain joins TRBV2 and TRBJ1-5; 8 bases map to TRBD1. V was pared by 5 bases and J by 9 bases, with 9 bases of the junction left unmatched. The CDR3 spans 14 residues. The germline gives CDR1 SNHLY, CDR2 FYNNEI.

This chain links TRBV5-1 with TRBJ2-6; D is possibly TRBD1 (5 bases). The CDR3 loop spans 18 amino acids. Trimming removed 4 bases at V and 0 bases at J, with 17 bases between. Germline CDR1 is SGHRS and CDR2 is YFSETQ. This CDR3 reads CASSTYGQSSSGANVLTF. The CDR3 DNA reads TGCGCCAGCAGCACATACGGACAATCTTCCTCTGGGGCCAACGTCCTGACTTTC.

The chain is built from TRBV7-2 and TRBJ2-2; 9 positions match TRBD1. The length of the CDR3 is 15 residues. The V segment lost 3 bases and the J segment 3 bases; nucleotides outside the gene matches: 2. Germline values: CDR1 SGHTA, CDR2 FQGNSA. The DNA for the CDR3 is TGTGCCAGCAGCTTCGGGACAGGGTACACCGGGGAGCTGTTTTTT. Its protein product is CASSFGTGYTGELFF.

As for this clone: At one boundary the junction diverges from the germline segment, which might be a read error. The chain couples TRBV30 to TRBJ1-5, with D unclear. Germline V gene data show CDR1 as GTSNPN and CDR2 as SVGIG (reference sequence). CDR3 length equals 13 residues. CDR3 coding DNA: TGTGCCTGGAGTACGACTGATCATCAGCCCGAGCATTTT. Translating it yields CAWSTTDHQPEHF. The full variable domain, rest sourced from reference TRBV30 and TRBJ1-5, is SQTIHQWPATLVQPVGSPLSLECTVEGTSNPNLYWYRQAAGRGLQLLFYSVGIGQISSEVPQNLSASRPQDRQFILSSKKLLLSDSGFYLCAWSTTDHQPEHFGDGTRLSIL.

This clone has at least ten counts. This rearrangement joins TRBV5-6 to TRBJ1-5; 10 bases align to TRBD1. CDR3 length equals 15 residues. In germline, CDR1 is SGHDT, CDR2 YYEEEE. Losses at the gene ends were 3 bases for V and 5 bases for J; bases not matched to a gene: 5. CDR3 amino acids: CASSSRDRGDQPQHF. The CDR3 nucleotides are TGTGCCAGCAGCTCCCGGGACAGGGGCGATCAGCCCCAGCATTTT.

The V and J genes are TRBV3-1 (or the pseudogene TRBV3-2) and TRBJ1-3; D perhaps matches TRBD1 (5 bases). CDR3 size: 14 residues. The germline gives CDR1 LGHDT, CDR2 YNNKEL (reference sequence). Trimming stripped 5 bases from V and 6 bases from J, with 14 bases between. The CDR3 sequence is CASSFFKGENTIYF. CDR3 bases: TGTGCCAGCAGCTTTTTTAAAGGGGAAAACACCATATATTTT.

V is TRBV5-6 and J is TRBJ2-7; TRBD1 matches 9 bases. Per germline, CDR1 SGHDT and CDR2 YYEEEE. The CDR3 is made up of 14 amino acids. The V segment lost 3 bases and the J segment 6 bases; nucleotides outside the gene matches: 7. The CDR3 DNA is TGTGCCAGCAGCTCTCGGGACAGGGTTTCCGAGCAGTACTTC. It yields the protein CASSSRDRVSEQYF.

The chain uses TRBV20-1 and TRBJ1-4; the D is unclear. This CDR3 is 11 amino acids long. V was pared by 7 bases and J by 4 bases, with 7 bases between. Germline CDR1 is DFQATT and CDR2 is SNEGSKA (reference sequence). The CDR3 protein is CSGQLNEKLFF. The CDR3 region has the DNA TGCAGTGGACAACTTAATGAAAAACTGTTTTTT.

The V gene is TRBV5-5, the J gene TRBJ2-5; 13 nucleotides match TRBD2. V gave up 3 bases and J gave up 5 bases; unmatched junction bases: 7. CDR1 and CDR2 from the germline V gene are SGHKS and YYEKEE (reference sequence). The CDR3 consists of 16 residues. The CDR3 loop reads CASSSRLAGGVETQYF. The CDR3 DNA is TGTGCCAGCAGCTCGAGACTAGCGGGGGGTGTGGAGACCCAGTACTTC.

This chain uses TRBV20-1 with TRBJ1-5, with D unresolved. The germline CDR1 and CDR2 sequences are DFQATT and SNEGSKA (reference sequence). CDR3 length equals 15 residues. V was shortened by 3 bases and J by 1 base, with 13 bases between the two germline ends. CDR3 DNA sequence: TGCAGTGCTAGTAGCGGGCCGAGAAGCAATCAGCCCCAGCATTTT. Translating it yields CSASSGPRSNQPQHF.

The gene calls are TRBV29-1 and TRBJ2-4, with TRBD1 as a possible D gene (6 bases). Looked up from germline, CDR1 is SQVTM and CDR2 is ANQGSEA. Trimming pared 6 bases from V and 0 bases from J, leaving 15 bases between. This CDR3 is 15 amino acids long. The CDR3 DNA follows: TGCAGCGTGGCACAGGGTACTGTAGCCAAAAACATTCAGTACTTC. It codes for CSVAQGTVAKNIQYF.

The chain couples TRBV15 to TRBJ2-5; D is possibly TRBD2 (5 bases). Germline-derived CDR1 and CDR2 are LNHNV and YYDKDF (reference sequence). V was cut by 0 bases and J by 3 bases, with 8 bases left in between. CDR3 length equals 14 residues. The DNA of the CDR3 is TGTGCCACCAGCAGAGATCACGGGGAAGAGACCCAGTACTTC. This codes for CATSRDHGEETQYF.

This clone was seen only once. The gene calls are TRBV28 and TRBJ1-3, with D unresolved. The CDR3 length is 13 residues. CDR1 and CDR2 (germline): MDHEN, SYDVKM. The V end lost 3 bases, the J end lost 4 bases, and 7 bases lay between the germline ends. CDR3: CASSLAGGNTIYF. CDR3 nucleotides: TGTGCCAGCAGTTTGGCAGGCGGAAACACCATATATTTT.

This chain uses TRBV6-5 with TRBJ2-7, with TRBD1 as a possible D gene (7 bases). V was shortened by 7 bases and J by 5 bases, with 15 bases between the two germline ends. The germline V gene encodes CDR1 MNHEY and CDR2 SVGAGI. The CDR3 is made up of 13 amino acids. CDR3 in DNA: TGTGCCAGCACAGGGGGGATCCGGGACGAGCAGTACTTC. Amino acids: CASTGGIRDEQYF.